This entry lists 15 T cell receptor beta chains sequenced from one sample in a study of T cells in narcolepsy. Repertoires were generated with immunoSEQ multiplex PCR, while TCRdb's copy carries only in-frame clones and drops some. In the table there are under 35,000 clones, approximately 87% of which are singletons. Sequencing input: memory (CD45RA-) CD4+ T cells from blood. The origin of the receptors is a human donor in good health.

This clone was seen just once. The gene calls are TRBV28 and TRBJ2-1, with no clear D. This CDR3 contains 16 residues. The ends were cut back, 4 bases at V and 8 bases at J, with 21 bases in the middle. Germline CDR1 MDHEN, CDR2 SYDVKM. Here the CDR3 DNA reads TGTGCCAGCAGTTCTCGACGGGCTCGATGGAGCGATGAGCAGTTCTTC. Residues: CASSSRRARWSDEQFF.

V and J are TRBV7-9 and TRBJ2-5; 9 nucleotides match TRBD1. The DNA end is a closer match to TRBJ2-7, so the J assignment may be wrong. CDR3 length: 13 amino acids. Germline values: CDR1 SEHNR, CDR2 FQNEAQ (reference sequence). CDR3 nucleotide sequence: TGTGCCAGCAGCCTTAGGGACAGGGACGAGCAGTACTTC. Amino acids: CASSLRDRDEQYF.

This chain's CDR3 is CASSSQTSHLRDTQYF. Here the CDR3 DNA reads TGTGCCAGCAGTTCGCAGACTAGCCATCTGCGGGATACGCAGTATTTT. The gene calls are TRBV28 and TRBJ2-3; TRBD2 matches at 7 bases. Germline V gives CDR1 MDHEN, CDR2 SYDVKM. The CDR3 has 16 residues. With 4 bases clipped from V and 6 bases from J, the junction kept 13 bases outside the gene matches.

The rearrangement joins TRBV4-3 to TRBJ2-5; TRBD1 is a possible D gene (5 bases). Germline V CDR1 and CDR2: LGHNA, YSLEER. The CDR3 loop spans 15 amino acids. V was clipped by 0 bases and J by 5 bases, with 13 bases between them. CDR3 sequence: CASSQDGRADETQYF. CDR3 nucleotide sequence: TGCGCCAGCAGCCAAGACGGCAGGGCGGACGAGACCCAGTACTTC.

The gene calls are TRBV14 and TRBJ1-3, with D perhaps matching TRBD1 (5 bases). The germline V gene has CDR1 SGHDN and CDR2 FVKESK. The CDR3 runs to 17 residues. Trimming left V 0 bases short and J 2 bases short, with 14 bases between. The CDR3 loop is CASSQDKGHGTGNTIYF. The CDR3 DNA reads TGTGCCAGCAGCCAAGATAAGGGGCACGGGACTGGAAACACCATATATTTT.

Here the CDR3 reads CASRGDRWTEAFF. The CDR3 DNA is TGTGCCAGCAGGGGCGACAGGTGGACTGAAGCTTTCTTT. The gene calls are TRBV6-1 and TRBJ1-1; D may be TRBD1 (6 bases). The V and J ends lost 6 bases and 5 bases respectively, with 13 bases between them. CDR3 length equals 13 residues. The V gene's germline CDR1 is MNHNS and CDR2 SASEGT.

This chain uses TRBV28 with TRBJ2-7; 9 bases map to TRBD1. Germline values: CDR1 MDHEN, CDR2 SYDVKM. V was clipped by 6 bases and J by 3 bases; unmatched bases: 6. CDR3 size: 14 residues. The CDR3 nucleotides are TGTGCCAGCAGCCCCGGGACAGGGTACTACGAGCAGTACTTC. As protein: CASSPGTGYYEQYF.

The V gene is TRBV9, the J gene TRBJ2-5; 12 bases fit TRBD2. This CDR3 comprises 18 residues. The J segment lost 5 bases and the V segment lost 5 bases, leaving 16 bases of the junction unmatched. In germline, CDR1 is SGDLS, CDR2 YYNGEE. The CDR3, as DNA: TGTGCCAGCAGTGCCCCACCTAGCGGGAGGGAGGGTCGCGAGACCCAGTACTTC. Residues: CASSAPPSGREGRETQYF.

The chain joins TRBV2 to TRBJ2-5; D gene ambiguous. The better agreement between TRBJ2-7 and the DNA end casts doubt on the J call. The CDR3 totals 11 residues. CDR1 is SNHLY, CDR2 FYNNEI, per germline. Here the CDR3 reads CASRSSYEQYF. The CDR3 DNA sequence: TGTGCCAGCAGGAGCTCCTACGAGCAGTACTTC.

The CDR3 DNA sequence: TGTGCCTGGAGTCAGGCCTCAACTAATGAAAAACTGTTTTTT. Protein product: CAWSQASTNEKLFF. The chain employs TRBV30 and TRBJ1-4; D gene unclear. The CDR3 is made up of 14 amino acids. Germline-derived CDR1 and CDR2 are GTSNPN and SVGIG (reference sequence). Trimming shortened V by 2 bases and J by 0 bases, and 7 bases separated the two germline ends.

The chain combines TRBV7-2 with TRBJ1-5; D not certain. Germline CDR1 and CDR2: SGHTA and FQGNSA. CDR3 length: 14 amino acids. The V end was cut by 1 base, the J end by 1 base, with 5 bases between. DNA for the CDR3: TGTGCCAGCAGCTTAGGCGACAGCAATCAGCCCCAGCATTTT. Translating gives CASSLGDSNQPQHF.

Written as DNA, the CDR3 is TGTGCCAGCAGCTTGGAAGGGCCTACCCGCGGAGAGACCCAGTACTTC. Its translation: CASSLEGPTRGETQYF. The chain links TRBV5-6 to TRBJ2-5; D remains unclear. Germline V CDR1 and CDR2: SGHDT, YYEEEE. The V and J ends lost 0 bases and 4 bases respectively, with 16 bases between them. The CDR3 sequence is 16 residues long.

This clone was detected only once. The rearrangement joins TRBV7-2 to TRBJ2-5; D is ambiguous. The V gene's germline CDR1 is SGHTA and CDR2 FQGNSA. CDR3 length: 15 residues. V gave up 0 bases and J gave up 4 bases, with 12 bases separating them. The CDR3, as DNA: TGTGCCAGCAGCTTAGCGGCGGCCGTGGGAGAGACCCAGTACTTC. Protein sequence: CASSLAAAVGETQYF.

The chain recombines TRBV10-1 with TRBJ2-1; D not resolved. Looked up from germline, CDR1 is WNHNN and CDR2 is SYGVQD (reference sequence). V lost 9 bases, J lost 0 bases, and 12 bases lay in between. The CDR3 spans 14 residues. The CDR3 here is CASRFPGSYNEQFF. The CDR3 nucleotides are TGCGCCAGTCGTTTCCCGGGCTCCTACAATGAGCAGTTCTTC.

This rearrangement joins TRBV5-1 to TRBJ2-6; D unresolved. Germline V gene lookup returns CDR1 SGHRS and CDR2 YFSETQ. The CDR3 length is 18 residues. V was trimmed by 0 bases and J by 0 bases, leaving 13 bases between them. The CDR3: CASSLVPGANSGANVLTF. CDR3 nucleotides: TGCGCCAGCAGCTTGGTCCCAGGAGCAAACTCTGGGGCCAACGTCCTGACTTTC.